Below, 27 T cell receptor beta chains from the same sample are listed, as sequenced in a study of cytomegalovirus exposure and HLA in healthy donors. In the PCR, 60 Vbeta and 13 Jbeta primers were used. Clones were sequenced by immunoSEQ multiplex PCR, and TCRdb holds only the in-frame ones, with some missing. The data contain 150,000 to 200,000 clones, over 70% of them singletons. Sequenced input: PBMCs. These receptors all come from a female donor in good health and CMV-seronegative.

This chain connects TRBV10-3 to TRBJ1-2; 8 bases line up with TRBD1. The CDR3 is 12 amino acids. J gave up 4 bases and V 7 bases, and 2 bases lay outside the gene matches. Germline-derived CDR1 and CDR2 are ENHRY and SYGVKD. Written as DNA, the CDR3 is TGTGCCATCAAAGGGACAGGCTATGGCTACACCTTC. Amino acid sequence: CAIKGTGYGYTF.

The chain has TRBV5-4 and TRBJ2-2; 12 bases are a match to TRBD2. V was clipped by 0 bases and J by 4 bases; unmatched bases: 1. Germline CDR1 and CDR2: SGHNT and YYREEE (reference sequence). The CDR3 sequence is 16 residues long. The CDR3 is CASSLGTSGTTGELFF. CDR3 in DNA: TGTGCCAGCAGCTTGGGGACTAGCGGGACCACCGGGGAGCTGTTTTTT.

The CDR3 region is CSVDQGTNTEAFF. The CDR3 nucleotides read TGCAGCGTGGATCAGGGGACGAACACTGAAGCTTTCTTT. V gene TRBV29-1 combines with J gene TRBJ1-1, with a weak D call TRBD1 (6 bases). V was pared by 6 bases and J by 1 base, with 12 bases between. There are 13 residues in the CDR3. Germline assignment: CDR1 SQVTM and CDR2 ANQGSEA.

This clone occurred once. The rearrangement links TRBV11-3 to TRBJ2-5; a possible D gene is TRBD1 (5 bases). This CDR3 has 14 residues. V was cut by 2 bases and J by 5 bases, with 12 bases left in between. Germline loops: CDR1 SGHNT, CDR2 YENEEA. The CDR3 region has the DNA TGTGCCAGCAGCTTATCACAGGTCGGGGAGACCCAGTACTTC. Amino acids: CASSLSQVGETQYF. Combining the CDR3 with reference TRBV11-3 and TRBJ2-5 gives the whole variable domain EAGVVQSPRYKIIEKKQPVAFWCNPISGHNTLYWYLQNLGQGPELLIRYENEEAVDDSQLPKDRFSAERLKGVDSTLKIQPAELGDSAVYLCASSLSQVGETQYFGPGTRLLVL.

This clone was detected once. The rearrangement uses TRBV19 and TRBJ1-2; D is undetermined. This CDR3 has 15 residues. V was trimmed by 7 bases and J by 3 bases, leaving 18 bases between them. Germline assignment: CDR1 LNHDA and CDR2 SQIVND (reference sequence). CDR3 DNA sequence: TGTGCCAGTATTCCCCCGGGGATTGGGGACTATGGCTACACCTTC. Translating it yields CASIPPGIGDYGYTF.

The chain links TRBV18 to TRBJ1-1; D gene ambiguous. V was shortened by 1 base and J by 2 bases, with 11 bases between the two germline ends. CDR3 size: 15 residues. In germline, CDR1 is KGHSH, CDR2 LQKENI. CDR3 DNA sequence: TGTGCCAGCTCACCACGTGTAGGAGCAAACACTGAAGCTTTCTTT. It is translated as CASSPRVGANTEAFF.

The chain joins TRBV5-1 to TRBJ2-1, with 11 bases that match TRBD2. Germline V gene data show CDR1 as SGHRS and CDR2 as YFSETQ. With V trimmed by 2 bases and J by 5 bases, 3 bases remained unmatched. The CDR3 contains 15 residues. The CDR3 loop reads CASSLLAGENNEQFF. DNA of the CDR3: TGCGCCAGCAGCTTACTAGCGGGAGAGAACAATGAGCAGTTCTTC.

This clone was recorded a few times. V usage is TRBV4-3 and J usage is TRBJ1-3; no clear D gene. The CDR3 has 17 residues. Germline CDR1 and CDR2: LGHNA and YSLEER. V was trimmed by 0 bases and J by 0 bases, leaving 12 bases between them. This chain's CDR3 is CASSQERRGISGNTIYF. The CDR3 DNA is TGCGCCAGCAGCCAAGAACGTCGCGGCATCTCTGGAAACACCATATATTTT.

This chain uses TRBV7-9 with TRBJ1-1; possibly TRBD1 for D (5 bases). V was trimmed by 4 bases and J by 10 bases, leaving 22 bases between them. The CDR3 totals 15 residues. The V gene's germline CDR1 is SEHNR and CDR2 FQNEAQ (reference sequence). CDR3 coding DNA: TGTGCCAGCAGCTATTCCGGGGGAGTTAGGCCTGCAGCTTTCTTT. Protein sequence: CASSYSGGVRPAAFF.

This clone was seen only a few times. The chain carries TRBV28 and TRBJ2-7; 7 bases are a match to TRBD2. The germline CDR1 and CDR2 sequences are MDHEN and SYDVKM. This CDR3 is built from 15 residues. V trimming: 6 bases; J trimming: 0 bases; junction bases outside the gene matches: 8. The CDR3 region has the DNA TGTGCCAGCAGGAACCCAGCGGGAAGCTCCTACGAGCAGTACTTC. Its protein product is CASRNPAGSSYEQYF.

The rearrangement uses TRBV25-1 and TRBJ1-2; 8 bases align to TRBD1. The trim removed 4 bases at V and 4 bases at J, leaving 8 bases unmatched. CDR3 length equals 15 residues. CDR1 MGHDK and CDR2 SYGVNS come from the germline V gene. The CDR3 DNA sequence: TGTGCCAGCAGTGGACAGGGGTGGGGTGGCTATGGCTACACCTTC. This codes for CASSGQGWGGYGYTF.

The CDR3 sequence: CSVEGYRGRETQYF. The CDR3 coding sequence is TGCAGCGTTGAAGGTTACAGGGGTCGGGAGACCCAGTACTTC. V usage is TRBV29-1 and J usage is TRBJ2-5; TRBD1 matches 7 bases. The CDR3 spans 14 residues. The V segment lost 1 base and the J segment 5 bases; nucleotides outside the gene matches: 7. Germline loops: CDR1 SQVTM, CDR2 ANQGSEA.

The sample holds one count of this clone. This sequence joins TRBV18 and TRBJ2-3; 7 bases agree with TRBD2. The CDR3 has 15 residues. The V segment lost 1 base and the J segment 6 bases; nucleotides outside the gene matches: 7. Germline CDR1 reads KGHSH; CDR2 reads LQKENI. In nucleotides, the CDR3 is TGTGCCAGCTCACCACTCACTAGCGACTTTGATACGCAGTATTTT. This encodes CASSPLTSDFDTQYF.

This chain connects TRBV5-1 to TRBJ2-3; TRBD2 is a possible D gene (6 bases). CDR1 is SGHRS and CDR2 is YFSETQ in the germline V gene. This CDR3 is 16 amino acids long. Trimming cost V 0 bases and J 0 bases, with 11 bases left between them. The CDR3 DNA reads as TGCGCCAGCAGCTTGGGCTTAGCGGTGAGCACAGATACGCAGTATTTT. This encodes CASSLGLAVSTDTQYF.

The chain is built from TRBV2 and TRBJ1-5, with 9 nucleotides matching TRBD1. The V gene end was trimmed by 6 bases and the J gene end by 6 bases; junction bases not matched to a gene: 6. CDR3 length equals 14 residues. CDR1 and CDR2 from the germline V gene are SNHLY and FYNNEI. DNA of the CDR3: TGTGCCAGCAGGAGGGACAGGGACATTCAGCCCCAGCATTTT. Protein product: CASRRDRDIQPQHF.

The J gene is TRBJ1-2, the V gene TRBV5-6; 7 bases map to TRBD1. Looked up from germline, CDR1 is SGHDT and CDR2 is YYEEEE. V lost 2 bases to trimming and J lost 4 bases; unmatched junction nucleotides: 2. The CDR3 has 13 residues. The CDR3 DNA reads as TGTGCCAGCAGCTTCGGGACAGTCTATGGCTACACCTTC. This codes for CASSFGTVYGYTF.

The V gene is TRBV4-3, the J gene TRBJ1-5; 9 bases match TRBD1. The CDR3 consists of 15 residues. With 3 bases clipped from V and 2 bases from J, the junction kept 2 bases outside the gene matches. Germline V gene sequence: CDR1 LGHNA, CDR2 YSLEER. The DNA for the CDR3 is TGCGCCAGCAGCCAGAGGGACAGGGGCAATCAGCCCCAGCATTTT. Translating it yields CASSQRDRGNQPQHF.

V and J are TRBV7-3 and TRBJ2-1; 7 bases match TRBD2. Germline V gene lookup returns CDR1 SGHTA and CDR2 FQGTGA. This CDR3 is built from 15 residues. Trimming cost V 5 bases and J 5 bases; bases outside gene matches: 9. For the CDR3, the DNA is TGTGCCAGCAGCCCCTCTGAGCGGGGAAACAATGAGCAGTTCTTC. Translating it yields CASSPSERGNNEQFF. The full variable domain, in which reference TRBV7-3 and TRBJ2-1 provide the parts outside the CDR3, is GAGVSQTPSNKVTEKGKYVELRCDPISGHTALYWYRQSLGQGPEFLIYFQGTGAADDSGLPNDRFFAVRPEGSVSTLKIQRTERGDSAVYLCASSPSERGNNEQFFGPGTRLTVL.

The chain uses TRBV16 and TRBJ2-2, with 7 bases aligning to TRBD1. Trimming removed 4 bases from V and 2 bases from J; junction bases left unmatched: 4. This CDR3 contains 15 residues. Per germline, CDR1 KGHSY and CDR2 FQNENV. The CDR3 region has the DNA TGTGCCAGCAGCCCGACAGGGCCAAACACCGGGGAGCTGTTTTTT. Amino acid sequence: CASSPTGPNTGELFF.

The DNA of the CDR3 is TGCGCCAGCAGCCAACCAGGGATGATAAGCGAAAAACTGTTTTTT. Translation: CASSQPGMISEKLFF. The chain carries TRBV4-3 and TRBJ1-4, with TRBD1 as a possible D gene (5 bases). Trimming took off 2 bases at V and 8 bases at J, with 15 bases between the two ends. This CDR3 comprises 15 residues. Germline lookup yields CDR1 LGHNA and CDR2 YSLEER.

V and J are TRBV9 and TRBJ1-6; 12 nucleotides match TRBD1. The ends lost 2 bases at V and 9 bases at J; junction bases unmatched: 3. CDR3 size: 15 residues. CDR1 and CDR2 from the germline V gene are SGDLS and YYNGEE. CDR3 nucleotide sequence: TGTGCCAGCAGCGTCGGGACAGGGGGCTCTTCACCCCTCCACTTT. The encoded protein is CASSVGTGGSSPLHF.

The J gene is TRBJ1-6, the V gene TRBV19; 10 bases are a match to TRBD1. Per germline, CDR1 LNHDA and CDR2 SQIVND (reference sequence). The CDR3 extends over 14 amino acids. Germline trimming cut 3 bases from V and 9 bases from J; bases unmatched to any gene: 2. The CDR3 bases are TGTGCCAGTAGTATGGGGACAGGGGTTTCACCCCTCCACTTT. Translated: CASSMGTGVSPLHF. Using reference TRBV19 and TRBJ1-6 for the parts outside the CDR3, the full variable domain is DGGITQSPKYLFRKEGQNVTLSCEQNLNHDAMYWYRQDPGQGLRLIYYSQIVNDFQKGDIAEGYSVSREKKESFPLTVTSAQKNPTAFYLCASSMGTGVSPLHFGNGTRLTVT.

The CDR3 sequence is CASSGGDLVSGANVLTF. For the CDR3, the DNA is TGTGCCAGCAGCGGGGGGGACTTAGTCTCTGGGGCCAACGTCCTGACTTTC. The genes are TRBV5-4 and TRBJ2-6; TRBD2 agrees at 7 bases. Germline assignment: CDR1 SGHNT and CDR2 YYREEE (reference sequence). After removal of 4 bases from V and 0 bases from J, the junction contained 7 bases not matched to a gene. The CDR3 contains 17 residues.

The chain is built from TRBV19 and TRBJ2-7; no clear D. The germline CDR1 and CDR2 sequences are LNHDA and SQIVND (reference sequence). V was shortened by 7 bases and J by 4 bases, with 8 bases between the two germline ends. There are 11 residues in the CDR3. The CDR3 nucleotides are TGTGCCAGTATATCCGGTTACGAGCAGTACTTC. It translates to CASISGYEQYF.

The V gene is TRBV13, the J gene TRBJ2-5; possible D gene TRBD1, 6 bases. This CDR3 has 13 residues. The V end lost 2 bases, the J end lost 4 bases, and 8 bases lay between the germline ends. Germline assignment: CDR1 PRHDT and CDR2 FYEKMQ (reference sequence). The CDR3 DNA follows: TGTGCCAGCAGCTTACAGGGGACAGAGACCCAGTACTTC. This encodes CASSLQGTETQYF.

The chain uses TRBV6-5 and TRBJ2-7; 7 nucleotides match TRBD1. CDR1 and CDR2 (germline): MNHEY, SVGAGI. The CDR3 is 15 residues long. V dropped 2 bases and J dropped 2; count of bases not matched to a gene: 6. The CDR3 loop reads CASSYTTGIAYEQYF. The CDR3 region has the DNA TGTGCCAGCAGTTACACGACAGGGATCGCCTACGAGCAGTACTTC.

Only one count was recorded for this clone. V usage is TRBV30 and J usage is TRBJ2-4; 8 bases are a match to TRBD1. This CDR3 comprises 13 residues. The V segment lost 1 base and the J segment 6 bases; nucleotides outside the gene matches: 2. The V gene's germline CDR1 is GTSNPN and CDR2 SVGIG (reference sequence). The CDR3 DNA follows: TGTGCCTGGAGTGGACAGGGGCCAAACATTCAGTACTTC. This encodes CAWSGQGPNIQYF.